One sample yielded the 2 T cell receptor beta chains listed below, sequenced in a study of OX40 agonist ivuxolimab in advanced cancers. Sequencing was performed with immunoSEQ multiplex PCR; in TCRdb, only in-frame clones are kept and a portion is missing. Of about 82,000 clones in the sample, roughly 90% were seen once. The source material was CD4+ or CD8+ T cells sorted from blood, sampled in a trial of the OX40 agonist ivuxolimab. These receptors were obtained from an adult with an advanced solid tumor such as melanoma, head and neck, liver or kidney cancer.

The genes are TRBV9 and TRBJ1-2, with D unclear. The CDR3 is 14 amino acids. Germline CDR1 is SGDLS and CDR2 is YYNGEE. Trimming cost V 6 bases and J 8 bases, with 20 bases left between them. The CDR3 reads CASTKTDLSWGYTF. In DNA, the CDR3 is TGTGCCAGCACCAAAACCGATTTGAGTTGGGGCTACACCTTC. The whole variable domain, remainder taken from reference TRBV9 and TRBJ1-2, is DSGVTQTPKHLITATGQRVTLRCSPRSGDLSVYWYQQSLDQGLQFLIQYYNGEERAKGNILERFSAQQFPDLHSELNLSSLELGDSALYFCASTKTDLSWGYTFGSGTRLTVV.

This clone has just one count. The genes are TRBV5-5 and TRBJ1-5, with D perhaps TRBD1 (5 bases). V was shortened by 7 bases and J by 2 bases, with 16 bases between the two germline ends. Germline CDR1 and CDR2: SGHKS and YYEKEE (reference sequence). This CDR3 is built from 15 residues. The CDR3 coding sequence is TGTGCCAGCCGCACTTATTGGGACCGCAATCAGCCCCAGCATTTT. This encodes CASRTYWDRNQPQHF.